This record concerns one T cell receptor beta chain sequence. Its antigen remains unidentified. The CDR3 has 17 amino acids. CDR1 and CDR2 from the germline V gene are MNHNS and SASEGT. V gave up 3 bases and J gave up 0 bases; unmatched junction bases: 6. TCRdb's table, derived via immunoSEQ multiplex PCR, lists solely in-frame clones and lacks some. Of approximately 84,000 clones in the sample, about 80% are singletons; the top ten hold 1.3%. The sample is drawn from a study of T cell responses to AZD1222 COVID-19 vaccine. Study-wide findings and caveats: The repertoires were collected only after the peak T cell response. Spike-specific TCR breadth and depth grew following two AZD1222 doses. Spike was spanned by vaccine-associated CD4 TCRs, with dominance at 160-218 and 743-854.

The specimen was peripheral blood, collected 28 days after the second AZD1222 dose. This chain links TRBV6-1 with TRBJ2-1; 9 bases agree with TRBD1. The receptor comes from an adult who received the AZD1222 COVID-19 vaccine. CDR3 sequence: CASSDDRGKNSYNEQFF. CDR3 in DNA: TGTGCCAGCAGTGATGACAGGGGGAAGAACTCCTACAATGAGCAGTTCTTC.